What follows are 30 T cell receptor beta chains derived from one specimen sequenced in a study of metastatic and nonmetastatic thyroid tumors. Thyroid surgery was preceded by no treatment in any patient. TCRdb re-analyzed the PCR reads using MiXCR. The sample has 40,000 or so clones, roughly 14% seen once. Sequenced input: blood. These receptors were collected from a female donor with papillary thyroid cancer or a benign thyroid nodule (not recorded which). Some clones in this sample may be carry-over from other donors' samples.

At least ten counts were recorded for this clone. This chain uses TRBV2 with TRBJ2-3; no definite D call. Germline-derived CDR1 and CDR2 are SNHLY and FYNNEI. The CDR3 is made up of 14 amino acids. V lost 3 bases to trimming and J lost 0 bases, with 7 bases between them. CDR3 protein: CASSDGSSTDTQYF. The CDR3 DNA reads TGTGCCAGCAGTGACGGATCTAGCACAGATACGCAGTATTTT.

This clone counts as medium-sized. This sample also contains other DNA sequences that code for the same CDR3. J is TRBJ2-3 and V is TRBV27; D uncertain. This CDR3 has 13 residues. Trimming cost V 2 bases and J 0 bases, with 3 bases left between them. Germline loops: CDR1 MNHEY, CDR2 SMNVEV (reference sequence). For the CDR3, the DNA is TGTGCCAGCAGTTTAACTAGCACAGATACGCAGTATTTT. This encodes CASSLTSTDTQYF.

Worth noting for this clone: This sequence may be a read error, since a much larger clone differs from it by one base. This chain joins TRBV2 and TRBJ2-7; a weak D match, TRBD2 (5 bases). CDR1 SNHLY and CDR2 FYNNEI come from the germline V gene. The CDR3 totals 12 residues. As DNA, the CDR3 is TGTGCCAGCAGTGAAGTCGGCTGGGAGCGGTACTTC. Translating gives CASSEVGWERYF. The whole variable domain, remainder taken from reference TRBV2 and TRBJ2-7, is EPEVTQTPSHQVTQMGQEVILRCVPISNHLYFYWYRQILGQKVEFLVSFYNNEISEKSEIFDDQFSVERPDGSNFTLKIRSTKLEDSAMYFCASSEVGWERYFGPGTRLTVT.

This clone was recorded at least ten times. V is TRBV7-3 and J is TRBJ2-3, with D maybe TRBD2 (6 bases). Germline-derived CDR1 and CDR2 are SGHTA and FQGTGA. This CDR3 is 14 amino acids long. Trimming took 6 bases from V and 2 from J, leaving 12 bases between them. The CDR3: CASSFSGPTDTQYF. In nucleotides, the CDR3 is TGTGCCAGCAGTTTTAGCGGACCCACAGATACGCAGTATTTT.

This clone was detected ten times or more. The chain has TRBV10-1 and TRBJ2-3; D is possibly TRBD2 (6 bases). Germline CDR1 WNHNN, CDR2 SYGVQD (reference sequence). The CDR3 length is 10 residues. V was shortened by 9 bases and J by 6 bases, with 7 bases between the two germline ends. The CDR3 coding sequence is TGCGCCAGTGCGGGGGATACGCAGTATTTT. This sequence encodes CASAGDTQYF.

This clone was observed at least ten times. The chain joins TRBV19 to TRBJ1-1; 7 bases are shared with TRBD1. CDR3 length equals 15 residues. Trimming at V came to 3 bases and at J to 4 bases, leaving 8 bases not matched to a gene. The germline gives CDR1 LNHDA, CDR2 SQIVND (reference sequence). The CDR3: CASSIRATGPTEAFF. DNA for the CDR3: TGTGCCAGTAGTATCAGGGCGACAGGGCCCACTGAAGCTTTCTTT.

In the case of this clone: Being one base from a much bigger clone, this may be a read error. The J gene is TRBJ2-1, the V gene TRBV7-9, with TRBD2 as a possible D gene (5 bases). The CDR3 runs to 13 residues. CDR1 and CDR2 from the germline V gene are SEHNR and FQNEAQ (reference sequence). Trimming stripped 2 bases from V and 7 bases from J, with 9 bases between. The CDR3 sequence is CASSLPEDNEQFF. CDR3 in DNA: TGTGCCAGCAGCTTACCGGAGGATAATGAGCAGTTCTTC.

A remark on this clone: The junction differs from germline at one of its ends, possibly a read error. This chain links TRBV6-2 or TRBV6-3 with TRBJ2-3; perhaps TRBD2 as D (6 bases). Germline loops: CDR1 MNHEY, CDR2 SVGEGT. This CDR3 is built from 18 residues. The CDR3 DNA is TGTGCCAGCAGTTACTTTAAAACCGGGACTGTTGACACAGATGCGCAGTATTTT. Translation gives CASSYFKTGTVDTDAQYF.

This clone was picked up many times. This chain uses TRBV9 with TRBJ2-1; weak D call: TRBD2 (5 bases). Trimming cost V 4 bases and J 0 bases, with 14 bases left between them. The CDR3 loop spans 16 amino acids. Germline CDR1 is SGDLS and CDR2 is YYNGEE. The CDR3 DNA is TGTGCCAGCAGCTCACCGAGGGAAAGCTCCTACAATGAGCAGTTCTTC. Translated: CASSSPRESSYNEQFF.

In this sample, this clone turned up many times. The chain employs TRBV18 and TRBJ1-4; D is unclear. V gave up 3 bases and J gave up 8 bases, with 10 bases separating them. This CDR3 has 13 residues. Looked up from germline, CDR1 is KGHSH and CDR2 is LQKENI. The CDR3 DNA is TGTGCCAGCTCACCCAATCCCAAGGAAAAACTGTTTTTT. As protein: CASSPNPKEKLFF.

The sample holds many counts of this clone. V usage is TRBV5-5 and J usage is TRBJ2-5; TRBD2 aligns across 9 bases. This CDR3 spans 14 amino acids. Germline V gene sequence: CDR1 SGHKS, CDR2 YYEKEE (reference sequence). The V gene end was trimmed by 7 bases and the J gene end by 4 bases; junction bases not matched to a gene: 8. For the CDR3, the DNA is TGTGCCAGCTCCGCGGGAGGGATAGGAGAGACCCAGTACTTC. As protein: CASSAGGIGETQYF.

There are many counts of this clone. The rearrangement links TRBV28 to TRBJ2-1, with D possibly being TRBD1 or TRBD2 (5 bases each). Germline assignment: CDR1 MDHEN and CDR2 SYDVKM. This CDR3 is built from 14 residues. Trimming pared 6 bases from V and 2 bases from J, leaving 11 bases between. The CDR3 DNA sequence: TGTGCCAGCAGGGCGCAGGGACCCTACAATGAGCAGTTCTTC. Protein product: CASRAQGPYNEQFF.

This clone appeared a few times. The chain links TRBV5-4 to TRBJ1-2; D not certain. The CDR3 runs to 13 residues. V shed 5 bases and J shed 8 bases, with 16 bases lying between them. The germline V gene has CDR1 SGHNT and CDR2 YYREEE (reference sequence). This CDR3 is CASRLDSSQGYTF. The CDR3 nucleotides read TGTGCCAGCAGACTCGACTCGTCCCAAGGCTACACCTTC.

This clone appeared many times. The CDR3 loop is CATAGVPWKRNGTDTQYF. The DNA of the CDR3 is TGTGCCACCGCTGGGGTCCCCTGGAAGAGGAACGGCACAGATACGCAGTATTTT. This chain uses TRBV24-1 with TRBJ2-3; D not resolved. Germline CDR1 KGHDR, CDR2 SFDVKD. This CDR3 region has 18 residues. Trimming removed 9 bases from V and 1 base from J, with 25 bases in between.

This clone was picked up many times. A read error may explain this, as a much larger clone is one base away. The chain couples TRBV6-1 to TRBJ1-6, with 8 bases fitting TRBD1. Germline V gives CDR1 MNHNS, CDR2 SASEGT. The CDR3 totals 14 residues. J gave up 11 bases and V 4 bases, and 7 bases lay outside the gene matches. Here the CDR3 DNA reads TGTGCCAGCAGTGCGGGACAGGAGAATCCACCCCTCCACTTT. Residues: CASSAGQENPPLHF.

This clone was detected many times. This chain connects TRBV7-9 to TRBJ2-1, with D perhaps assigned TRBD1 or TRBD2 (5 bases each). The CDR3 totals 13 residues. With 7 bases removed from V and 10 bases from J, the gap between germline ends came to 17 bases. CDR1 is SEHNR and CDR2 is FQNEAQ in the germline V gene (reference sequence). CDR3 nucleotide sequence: TGTGCCAGCAACAGCCATGGGGGTAGGGAGCAGTTCTTC. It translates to CASNSHGGREQFF.

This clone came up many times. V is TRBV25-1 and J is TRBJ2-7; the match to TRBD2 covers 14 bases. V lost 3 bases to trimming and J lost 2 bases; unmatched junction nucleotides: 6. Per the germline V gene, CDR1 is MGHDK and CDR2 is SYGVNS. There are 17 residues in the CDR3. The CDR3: CASSDSRLAGGTYEQYF. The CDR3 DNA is TGTGCCAGCAGTGACTCGCGACTAGCGGGAGGGACCTACGAGCAGTACTTC.

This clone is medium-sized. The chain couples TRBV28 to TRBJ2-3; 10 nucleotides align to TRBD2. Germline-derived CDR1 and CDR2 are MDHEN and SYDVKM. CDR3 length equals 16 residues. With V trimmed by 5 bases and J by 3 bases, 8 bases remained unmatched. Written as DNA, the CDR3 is TGTGCCAGCAGTCGAAAAGCGGGAGGGATAACAGATACGCAGTATTTT. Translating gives CASSRKAGGITDTQYF.

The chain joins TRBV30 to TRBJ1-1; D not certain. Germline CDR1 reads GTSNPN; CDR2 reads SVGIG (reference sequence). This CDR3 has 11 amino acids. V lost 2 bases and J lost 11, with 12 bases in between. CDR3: CAWSMQASAFF. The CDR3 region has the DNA TGTGCCTGGAGTATGCAGGCCAGTGCTTTCTTT.

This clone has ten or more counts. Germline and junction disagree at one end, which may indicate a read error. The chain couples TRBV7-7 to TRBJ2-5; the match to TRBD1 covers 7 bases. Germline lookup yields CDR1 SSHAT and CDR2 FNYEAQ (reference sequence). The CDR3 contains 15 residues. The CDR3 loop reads CASSLSPQGVETQYF. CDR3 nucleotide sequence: TGTGCTAGCAGCTTATCACCGCAGGGGGTGGAGACCCAGTACTTC.

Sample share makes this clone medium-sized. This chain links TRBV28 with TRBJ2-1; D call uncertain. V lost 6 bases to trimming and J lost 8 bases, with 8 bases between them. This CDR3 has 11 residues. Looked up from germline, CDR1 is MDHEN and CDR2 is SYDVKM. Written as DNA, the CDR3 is TGTGCCAGCAGCAAGTGGGATGAGCAGTTCTTC. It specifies CASSKWDEQFF.

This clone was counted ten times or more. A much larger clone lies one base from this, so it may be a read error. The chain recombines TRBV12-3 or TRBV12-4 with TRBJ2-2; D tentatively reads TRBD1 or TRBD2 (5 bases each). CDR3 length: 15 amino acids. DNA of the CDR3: TGTGCCAGCAGTTTAGGGGGCTTGAACACCGGGGAGCTGTCTTTT. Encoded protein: CASSLGGLNTGELSF.

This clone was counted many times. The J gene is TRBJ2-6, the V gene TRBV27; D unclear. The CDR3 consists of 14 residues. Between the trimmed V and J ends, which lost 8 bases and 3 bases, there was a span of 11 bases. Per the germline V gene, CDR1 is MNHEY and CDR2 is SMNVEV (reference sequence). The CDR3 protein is CASQRIDGANVLTF. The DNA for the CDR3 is TGTGCCAGCCAGCGTATAGATGGGGCCAACGTCCTGACTTTC.

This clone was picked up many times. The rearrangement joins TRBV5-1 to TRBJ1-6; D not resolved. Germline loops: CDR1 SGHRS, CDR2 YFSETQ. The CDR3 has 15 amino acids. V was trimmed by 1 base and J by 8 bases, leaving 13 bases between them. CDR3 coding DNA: TGCGCCAGCAGCTTGAGCAGTATGAGGGATTCACCCCTCCACTTT. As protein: CASSLSSMRDSPLHF. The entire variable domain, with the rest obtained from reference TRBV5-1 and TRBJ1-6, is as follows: KAGVTQTPRYLIKTRGQQVTLSCSPISGHRSVSWYQQTPGQGLQFLFEYFSETQRNKGNFPGRFSGRQFSNSRSEMNVSTLELGDSALYLCASSLSSMRDSPLHFGNGTRLTVT.

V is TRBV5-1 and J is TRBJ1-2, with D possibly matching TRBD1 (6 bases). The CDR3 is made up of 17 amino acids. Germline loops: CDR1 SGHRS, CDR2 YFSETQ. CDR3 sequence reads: CTGSLAEPGANPYGYTF. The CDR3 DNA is TGCACCGGCAGCTTGGCGGAACCAGGGGCCAACCCATATGGCTACACCTTC.

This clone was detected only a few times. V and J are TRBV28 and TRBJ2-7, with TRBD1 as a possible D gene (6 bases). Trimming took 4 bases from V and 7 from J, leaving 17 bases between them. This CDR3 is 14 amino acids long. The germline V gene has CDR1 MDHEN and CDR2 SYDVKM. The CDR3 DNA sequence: TGTGCCAGCAGTTCCGGGACATTGGTTCAAGAGCAGTACTTC. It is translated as CASSSGTLVQEQYF.

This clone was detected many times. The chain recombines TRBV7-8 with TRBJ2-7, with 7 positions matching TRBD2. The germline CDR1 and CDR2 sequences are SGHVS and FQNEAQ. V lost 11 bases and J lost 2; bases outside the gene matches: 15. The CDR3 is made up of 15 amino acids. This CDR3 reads CASPPRPGGPYEQYF. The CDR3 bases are TGTGCCTCCCCCCCCCGTCCGGGAGGACCCTACGAGCAGTACTTC. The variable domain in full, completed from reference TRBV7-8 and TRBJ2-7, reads GAGVSQSPRYKVAKRGQDVALRCDPISGHVSLFWYQQALGQGPEFLTYFQNEAQLDKSGLPSDRFFAERPEGSVSTLKIQRTQQEDSAVYLCASPPRPGGPYEQYFGPGTRLTVT.

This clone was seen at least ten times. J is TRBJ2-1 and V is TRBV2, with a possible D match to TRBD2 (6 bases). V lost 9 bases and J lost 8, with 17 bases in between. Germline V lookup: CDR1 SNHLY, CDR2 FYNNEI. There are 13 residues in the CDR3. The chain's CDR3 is CASRLTRDDEQFF. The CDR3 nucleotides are TGTGCCAGTCGATTGACGCGGGATGATGAGCAGTTCTTC.

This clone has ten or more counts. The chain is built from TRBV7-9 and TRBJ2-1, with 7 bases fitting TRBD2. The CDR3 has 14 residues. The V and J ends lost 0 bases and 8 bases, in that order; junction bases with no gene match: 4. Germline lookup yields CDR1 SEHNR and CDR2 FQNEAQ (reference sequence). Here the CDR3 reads CASSLAGGFYEQFF. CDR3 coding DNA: TGTGCCAGCAGCTTAGCGGGAGGGTTTTATGAGCAGTTCTTC.

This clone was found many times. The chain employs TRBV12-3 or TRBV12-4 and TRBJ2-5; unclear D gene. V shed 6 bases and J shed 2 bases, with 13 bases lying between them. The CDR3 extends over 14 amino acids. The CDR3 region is CASSQRTVQETQYF. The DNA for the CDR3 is TGTGCCAGCAGCCAAAGGACGGTTCAAGAGACCCAGTACTTC.